One TCR beta chain is described in this entry. Antigen: not known. Libraries for TCRalpha and TCRbeta carried sample barcodes and unique molecular identifiers via 5'RACE. TCRdb fed the 5' RACE reads into MiXCR, producing one record per CDR3 protein. The data contain just over 60,000 distinct CDR3 sequences, about a tenth of them singletons. The entry originates in a study of T-cell memory formation after mild COVID-19. Study-level findings and limits: Clones that contracted from day 15 to 85 had balanced CD4/CD8; later expanders were CD4+ biased. Contracting CD8+ clones were enriched in EMRA, CD4+ mainly in CM and EM.

There are 11 residues in the CDR3. V lost 7 bases and J lost 3, with 9 bases in between. CDR1 is GTSNPN and CDR2 is SVGIG in the germline V gene (reference sequence). Sequences were obtained from PBMCs or a T cell subset sorted from them (not recorded which). The clonotype originates from a man younger than 35 who had mild COVID-19 (a few samples of this study predate the infection). Cell type and time point are not known. This chain connects TRBV30 to TRBJ1-1, with unresolved D. Here the CDR3 DNA reads TGTGCCTTAGGACTTTACACTGAAGCTTTCTTT. Amino acid sequence: CALGLYTEAFF.